The subject of this entry is one T cell receptor beta chain. This entry belongs to a study of cytomegalovirus exposure and HLA in healthy donors. The PCR had 60 Vbeta and 13 Jbeta primers. Measured with immunoSEQ multiplex PCR; TCRdb has only the in-frame clones, and not every one. The sample table sets out around 44,000 clones. Germline assignment: CDR1 SGHDT and CDR2 YYEEEE. The CDR3 length is 14 residues. This receptor was taken from a male donor in good health and CMV-seropositive. The chain uses TRBV5-6 and TRBJ2-5; tentatively, D is TRBD1 (6 bases). Matching the DNA end better, TRBJ2-7 makes the J call doubtful. Material: PBMCs. CDR3 nucleotides: TGTGCCAGCAGCGTACAGGGTAACACCTACGAGCAGTACTTC. Encoded protein: CASSVQGNTYEQYF.